This entry lists 22 T cell receptor beta chains sequenced from one sample in a study of type 1 regulatory T cells. Antigen specificity for these receptors is unknown. TCRdb reanalysed the reads using MiXCR and keeps one entry per CDR3 protein. The table shows about 74,000 distinct CDR3 sequences, with around 68% occurring only once. Sequencing was done on a sample of cultured T cells, either the whole culture or a sorted T cell fraction (not recorded which). Subset defined: Tr1-enriched cell product generated in vitro against host alloantigens. These receptor sequences come from a human donor in good health.

The chain joins TRBV24-1 to TRBJ2-7; 9 nucleotides line up with TRBD1. This CDR3 has 17 amino acids. In germline, CDR1 is KGHDR, CDR2 SFDVKD. Unmatched junction bases numbered 12, after V lost 4 bases and J lost 3 bases. Here the CDR3 reads CATSDNRPGQGDYEQYF. The DNA for the CDR3 is TGTGCCACCAGTGACAATAGACCGGGACAGGGCGACTACGAGCAGTACTTC.

The V call is TRBV20-1, the J call TRBJ2-1; 13 nucleotides match TRBD2. Germline CDR1 is DFQATT and CDR2 is SNEGSKA (reference sequence). Trimming removed 6 bases from V and 8 bases from J; junction bases left unmatched: 7. The CDR3 is 14 amino acids. This chain's CDR3 is CSARTSGSWYEQFF. CDR3 sequence (DNA): TGCAGTGCACGGACTAGCGGGAGCTGGTATGAGCAGTTCTTC.

The V call is TRBV3-1, the J call TRBJ2-3, with D possibly TRBD2 on 6 matching bases. Germline lookup yields CDR1 LGHDT and CDR2 YNNKEL (reference sequence). This CDR3 has 15 amino acids. V was pared by 5 bases and J by 2 bases, with 14 bases between. The CDR3 DNA follows: TGTGCCAGCAGCTCCGCGGGGCTAGACACAGATACGCAGTATTTT. Translation gives CASSSAGLDTDTQYF.

The V gene is TRBV7-2, the J gene TRBJ2-1, with TRBD2 as a possible D gene (5 bases). The CDR3 extends over 15 amino acids. V lost 5 bases to trimming and J lost 1 base, with 12 bases between them. Germline V gene data show CDR1 as SGHTA and CDR2 as FQGNSA. CDR3 sequence (DNA): TGTGCCAGCAGCCCTGACTACCAATCCTACAATGAGCAGTTCTTC. The encoded protein is CASSPDYQSYNEQFF.

The CDR3 protein is CASSPDQVSTDTQYF. In DNA form, the CDR3 reads TGCGCCAGCAGCCCGGACCAAGTTAGCACAGATACGCAGTATTTT. The gene calls are TRBV5-1 and TRBJ2-3; no definite D call. This CDR3 has 15 amino acids. Trimming cost V 4 bases and J 0 bases, with 12 bases left between them. The germline CDR1 and CDR2 sequences are SGHRS and YFSETQ.

In its sample, this clonotype was seen a few times. The V and J genes are TRBV7-9 and TRBJ1-2; D gene unclear. This CDR3 region has 12 residues. Trimming left V 5 bases short and J 10 bases short, with 14 bases between. Germline CDR1 SEHNR, CDR2 FQNEAQ (reference sequence). The CDR3 DNA reads as TGTGCCAGCAGCCCCCGAGAGGGCTCCTACACCTTC. Amino acid sequence: CASSPREGSYTF.

CDR3 bases: TGCAGTGCTAGAGATCTTTTCCAGGGTAACCAAGAGACCCAGTACTTC. This gives the protein CSARDLFQGNQETQYF. This sequence joins TRBV20-1 and TRBJ2-5, with D tentatively TRBD1 (5 bases). Looked up from germline, CDR1 is DFQATT and CDR2 is SNEGSKA (reference sequence). V was trimmed by 0 bases and J by 0 bases, leaving 14 bases between them. CDR3 length: 16 amino acids.

The chain carries TRBV6-2 or TRBV6-3 and TRBJ2-3, with a tentative D call TRBD2 (7 bases). The CDR3 has 13 residues. Deletions cut 8 bases from V and 5 bases from J, with 14 bases between. The germline gives CDR1 MNHEY, CDR2 SVGEGT. CDR3 sequence reads: CASGAGAVDTQYF. CDR3 bases: TGTGCCAGCGGGGCGGGGGCGGTAGATACGCAGTATTTT.

This sequence joins TRBV5-1 and TRBJ1-1; tentative D call: TRBD1 (6 bases). With 0 bases removed from V and 0 bases from J, the gap between germline ends came to 12 bases. Germline V CDR1 and CDR2: SGHRS, YFSETQ. The CDR3 runs to 16 residues. The CDR3 DNA follows: TGCGCCAGCAGCTTGGGGACAGCCTTGATGAACACTGAAGCTTTCTTT. It translates to CASSLGTALMNTEAFF.

This clonotype was observed many times. The rearrangement uses TRBV5-1 and TRBJ2-1, with 7 positions matching TRBD2. The V gene's germline CDR1 is SGHRS and CDR2 YFSETQ. Trimming cost V 4 bases and J 3 bases; bases outside gene matches: 7. This CDR3 contains 15 residues. The CDR3 reads CASSLGGSSYNEQFF. The CDR3 coding sequence is TGCGCCAGCAGCCTGGGGGGGAGTAGCTACAATGAGCAGTTCTTC.

CDR3 loop: CASSGTGDQPQHF. The CDR3 nucleotides are TGTGCCAGCAGTGGTACAGGGGATCAGCCCCAGCATTTT. This chain links TRBV25-1 with TRBJ1-5; 7 nucleotides agree with TRBD1. J was trimmed by 5 bases and V by 4 bases; bases with no gene match: 2. CDR1 is MGHDK and CDR2 is SYGVNS in the germline V gene. This CDR3 is built from 13 residues.

This chain links TRBV27 with TRBJ2-7; 8 positions match TRBD1. The trim removed 2 bases at V and 13 bases at J, leaving 7 bases unmatched. CDR1 and CDR2 (germline): MNHEY, SMNVEV (reference sequence). This CDR3 has 12 residues. This CDR3 reads CASSLPTGEQYF. For the CDR3, the DNA is TGTGCCAGCAGTTTACCGACAGGGGAACAATACTTC.

V usage is TRBV12-3 or TRBV12-4 and J usage is TRBJ2-6; 14 nucleotides match TRBD2. This CDR3 has 20 residues. With 7 bases clipped from V and 2 bases from J, the junction kept 13 bases outside the gene matches. The CDR3 protein is CASTLNDAGLAGAGANVLTF. DNA of the CDR3: TGTGCCAGCACACTAAACGATGCGGGACTAGCGGGAGCTGGGGCCAACGTCCTGACTTTC.

The CDR3 region has the DNA TGCGCCAGCAGCCAAGATCTTCCAGCTCTTAACAATCAGCCCCAGCATTTT. This gives the protein CASSQDLPALNNQPQHF. The chain is built from TRBV4-3 and TRBJ1-5, with no clear D. The length of the CDR3 is 17 residues. Germline V gene sequence: CDR1 LGHNA, CDR2 YSLEER. Deletions cut 0 bases from V and 3 bases from J, with 15 bases between.

The CDR3 DNA sequence: TGTGCCAGCAGGGTTACCGGCGGATCCCTTAATTCACCCCTCCACTTT. Amino acid sequence: CASRVTGGSLNSPLHF. This rearrangement joins TRBV6-2 or TRBV6-3 to TRBJ1-6; D is unclear. Germline values: CDR1 MNHEY, CDR2 SVGEGT. This CDR3 is 16 amino acids long. Trimming stripped 6 bases from V and 6 bases from J, with 18 bases between.

This rearrangement joins TRBV15 to TRBJ2-5; D is unresolved. Trimming removed 1 base at V and 9 bases at J, with 24 bases between. CDR1 is LNHNV, CDR2 YYDKDF, per germline (reference sequence). This CDR3 has 17 residues. CDR3 bases: TGTGCCACCAGCAGAGCAACAAACACGCGTAACGGATGGGCCCAGTACTTC. This translates into CATSRATNTRNGWAQYF.

The V gene is TRBV12-3 or TRBV12-4, the J gene TRBJ1-2; 9 nucleotides agree with TRBD1. Trimming removed 6 bases from V and 3 bases from J; junction bases left unmatched: 17. This CDR3 contains 18 residues. CDR3 sequence: CASRGKGLQGALDYGYTF. The DNA of the CDR3 is TGTGCCAGCAGGGGGAAGGGGCTACAGGGGGCCTTGGACTATGGCTACACCTTC.

V gene TRBV14 combines with J gene TRBJ1-1; D may be TRBD1 (6 bases). Germline V gene data show CDR1 as SGHDN and CDR2 as FVKESK. Deletions cut 4 bases from V and 1 base from J, with 16 bases between. The CDR3 extends over 16 amino acids. Here the CDR3 reads CASSPLGADTNTEAFF. DNA of the CDR3: TGTGCCAGCAGCCCGCTGGGGGCGGATACGAACACTGAAGCTTTCTTT.

Here the CDR3 reads CASSQTDRGQSPLHF. DNA of the CDR3: TGCGCCAGCAGCCAAACGGACAGGGGGCAGTCACCCCTCCACTTT. The gene calls are TRBV4-3 and TRBJ1-6; 11 positions match TRBD1. Germline lookup yields CDR1 LGHNA and CDR2 YSLEER. The V and J ends lost 2 bases and 10 bases, in that order; junction bases with no gene match: 4. The CDR3 loop spans 15 amino acids.

The sample holds one count of this clonotype. The chain joins TRBV20-1 to TRBJ2-3; no firm D call. There are 14 residues in the CDR3. Germline CDR1 and CDR2: DFQATT and SNEGSKA (reference sequence). Here the CDR3 reads CRPTSATSTDTQYF. CDR3 nucleotide sequence: TGCAGACCAACCTCGGCTACTAGCACAGATACGCAGTATTTT.

The chain joins TRBV29-1 to TRBJ2-1; the match to TRBD2 covers 8 bases. The CDR3 loop spans 14 amino acids. V trimming: 6 bases; J trimming: 4 bases; junction bases outside the gene matches: 8. Germline V CDR1 and CDR2: SQVTM, ANQGSEA. CDR3 sequence reads: CSVVSGSRYNEQFF. The CDR3 DNA reads TGCAGCGTAGTAAGCGGGAGTAGATACAATGAGCAGTTCTTC.

This sequence joins TRBV2 and TRBJ2-5; D may be TRBD2 (6 bases). The CDR3 is 15 amino acids. V was clipped by 4 bases and J by 5 bases, with 17 bases between them. The germline CDR1 and CDR2 sequences are SNHLY and FYNNEI. Written as DNA, the CDR3 is TGTGCCAGCAGTGGGGGCCGGGAGAAGAGGGAGACCCAGTACTTC. It translates to CASSGGREKRETQYF.